By sample fraction, the clone carrying this T cell receptor (beta chain) is medium-sized. Its specificity is not known. The sequenced fragment ends 3 residues before the CDR3 boundary, so the rest is inferred from the germline J gene. This table comes from immunoSEQ multiplex PCR, and its TCRdb copy is limited to in-frame clones, with some not included. The sample has about 52,000 clones, none seen only once. The data stem from a study of T cell clonality in common variable immunodeficiency. Overall study results and limits: Shared TCRbeta clones were fewer between CVID subjects than controls.

Per germline, CDR1 SGHTA and CDR2 FQGTGA. This CDR3 comprises 14 residues. J lost 4 bases, V lost 5 bases, and 6 bases had no gene match. The chain joins TRBV7-3 to TRBJ2-3, with 7 bases that match TRBD2. Sequencing was carried out using peripheral blood mononuclear cells. The clonotype was recovered from a person between 18 and 75 years old in good health. CDR3 DNA, as far as it was read: TGTGCCAGCAGCCCCAGCGGGAATGCAGATACG. Amino acids: CASSPSGNADT. The full CDR3 reads CASSPSGNADTQYF.